This T cell receptor beta chain was sequenced during a study of CD8+ T cells in alopecia areata. Study at large: Administration of oral tofacitinib to treated patients was at 5 to 10 mg twice daily.

Study-level findings and limits: Shared TCR sequences were less clear between patients than in mice, possibly partly from HLA diversity.

Peripheral blood and lesional scalp punch biopsies came from alopecia areata patients. CD4+ and CD8+ T cells were sorted from PBMCs. Details on this clone: What it binds is not known.

Investigators isolated RNA and reverse transcribed it into cDNA to act as the sequencing template. The data were produced by immunoSEQ multiplex PCR, yet TCRdb's version contains in-frame clones alone and is incomplete. The table records 140,000 to 150,000 clones, roughly three fifths of them present only once. Material: CD4+ T cells sorted from blood, obtained at week 0. This sequence was found in a human donor with alopecia areata.

CDR3 protein: CAISESGQGNQPQHF. CDR3 in DNA: TGTGCCATCAGTGAGTCGGGACAGGGAAATCAGCCCCAGCATTTT. J is TRBJ1-5 and V is TRBV10-3; 9 bases are shared with TRBD1. The CDR3 contains 15 residues. Germline V gene lookup returns CDR1 ENHRY and CDR2 SYGVKD. With V trimmed by 0 bases and J by 4 bases, 1 base remained unmatched.